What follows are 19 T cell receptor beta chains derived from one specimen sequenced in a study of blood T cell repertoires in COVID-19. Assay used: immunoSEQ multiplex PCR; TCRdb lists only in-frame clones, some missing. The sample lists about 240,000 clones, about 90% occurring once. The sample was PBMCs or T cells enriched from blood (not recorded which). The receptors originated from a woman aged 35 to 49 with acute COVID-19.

The chain's CDR3 is CASKLGEQFF. DNA of the CDR3: TGTGCCAGCAAGCTCGGTGAGCAGTTCTTC. The chain carries TRBV27 and TRBJ2-1; D remains unclear. V lost 7 bases, J lost 9 bases, and 7 bases lay in between. Germline V CDR1 and CDR2: MNHEY, SMNVEV (reference sequence). This CDR3 contains 10 residues.

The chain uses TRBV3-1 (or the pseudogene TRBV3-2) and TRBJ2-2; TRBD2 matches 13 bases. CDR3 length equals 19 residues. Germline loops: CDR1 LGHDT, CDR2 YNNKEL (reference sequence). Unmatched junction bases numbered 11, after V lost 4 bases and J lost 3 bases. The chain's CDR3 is CASSPGLTSGRFDTGELFF. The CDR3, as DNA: TGTGCCAGCAGCCCAGGCTTGACTAGCGGGAGGTTCGACACCGGGGAGCTGTTTTTT.

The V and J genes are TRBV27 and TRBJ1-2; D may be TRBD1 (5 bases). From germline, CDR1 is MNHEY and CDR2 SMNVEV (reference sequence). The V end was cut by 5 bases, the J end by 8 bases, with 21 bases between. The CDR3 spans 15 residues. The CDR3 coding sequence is TGTGCCAGCAGTCTTGGGGCAGGAAGAACTATGGGCTACACCTTC. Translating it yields CASSLGAGRTMGYTF.

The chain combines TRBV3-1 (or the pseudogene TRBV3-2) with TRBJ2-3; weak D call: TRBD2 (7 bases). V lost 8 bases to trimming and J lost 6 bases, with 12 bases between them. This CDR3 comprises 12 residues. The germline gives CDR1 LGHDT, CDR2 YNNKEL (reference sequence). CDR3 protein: CASGGAVDTQYF. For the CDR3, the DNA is TGTGCCAGCGGGGGGGCTGTTGATACGCAGTATTTT.

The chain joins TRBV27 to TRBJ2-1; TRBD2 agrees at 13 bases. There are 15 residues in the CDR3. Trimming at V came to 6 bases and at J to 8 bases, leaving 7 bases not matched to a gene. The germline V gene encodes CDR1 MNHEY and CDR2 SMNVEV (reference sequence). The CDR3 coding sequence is TGTGCCAGCAGCGCTGGACTAGCGGGAGCAGATGAGCAGTTCTTC. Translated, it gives CASSAGLAGADEQFF.

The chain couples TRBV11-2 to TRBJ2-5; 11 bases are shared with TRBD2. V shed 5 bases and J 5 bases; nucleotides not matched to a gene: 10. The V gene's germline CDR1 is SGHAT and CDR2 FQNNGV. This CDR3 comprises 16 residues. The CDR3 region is CASSQLSGRGRETQYF. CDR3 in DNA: TGTGCCAGCAGCCAACTTAGCGGGAGGGGCCGGGAGACCCAGTACTTC.

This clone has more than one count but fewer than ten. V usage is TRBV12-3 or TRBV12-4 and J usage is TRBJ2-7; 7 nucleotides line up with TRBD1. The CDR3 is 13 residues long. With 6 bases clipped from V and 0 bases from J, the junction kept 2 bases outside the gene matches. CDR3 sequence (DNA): TGTGCCAGCAGGGGGACAGTCTCCTACGAGCAGTACTTC. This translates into CASRGTVSYEQYF.

The CDR3 is CASSGASGQDPQETQYF. The DNA of the CDR3 is TGCGCCAGCAGTGGGGCCTCGGGACAGGACCCTCAAGAGACCCAGTACTTC. The rearrangement uses TRBV10-1 and TRBJ2-5; 8 bases agree with TRBD1. Germline V gene lookup returns CDR1 WNHNN and CDR2 SYGVQD (reference sequence). Losses at the gene ends were 4 bases for V and 2 bases for J; bases not matched to a gene: 12. The CDR3 runs to 17 residues.

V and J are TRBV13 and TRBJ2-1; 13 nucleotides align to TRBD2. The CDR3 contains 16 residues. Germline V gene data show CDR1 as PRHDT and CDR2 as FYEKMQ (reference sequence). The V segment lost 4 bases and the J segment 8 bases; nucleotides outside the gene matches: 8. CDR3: CASSSPGTSGIYEQFF. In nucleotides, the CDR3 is TGTGCCAGCAGCTCGCCCGGGACTAGCGGGATCTATGAGCAGTTCTTC.

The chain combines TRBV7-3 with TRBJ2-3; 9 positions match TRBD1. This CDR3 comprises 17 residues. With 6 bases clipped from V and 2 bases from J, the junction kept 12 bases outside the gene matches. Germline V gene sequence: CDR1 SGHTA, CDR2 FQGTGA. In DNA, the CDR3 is TGTGCCAGCAGTCGAGCCCTGGGACAGGGCGTCACAGATACGCAGTATTTT. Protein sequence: CASSRALGQGVTDTQYF.

The CDR3 DNA is TGTGCCAGCAGTTACTCGGACAGGGGAGAGTCACCCCTCCACTTT. This sequence encodes CASSYSDRGESPLHF. This rearrangement joins TRBV6-5 to TRBJ1-6, with TRBD1 identical over 9 bases. Germline-derived CDR1 and CDR2 are MNHEY and SVGAGI. This CDR3 is built from 15 residues. Losses at the gene ends were 0 bases for V and 10 bases for J; bases not matched to a gene: 4.

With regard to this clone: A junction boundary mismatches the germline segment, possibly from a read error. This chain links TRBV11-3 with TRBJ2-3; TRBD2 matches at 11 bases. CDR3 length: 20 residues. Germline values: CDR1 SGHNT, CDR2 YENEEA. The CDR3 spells CASSMERGTSGPWFTYTQYF. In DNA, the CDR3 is TGTGCCAGCAGCATGGAAAGGGGGACTAGCGGACCTTGGTTCACATATACGCAGTATTTT. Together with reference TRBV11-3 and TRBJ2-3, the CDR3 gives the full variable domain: EAGVVQSPRYKIIEKKQPVAFWCNPISGHNTLYWYLQNLGQGPELLIRYENEEAVDDSQLPKDRFSAERLKGVDSTLKIQPAELGDSAVYLCASSMERGTSGPWFTYTQYFGPGTRLTVL.

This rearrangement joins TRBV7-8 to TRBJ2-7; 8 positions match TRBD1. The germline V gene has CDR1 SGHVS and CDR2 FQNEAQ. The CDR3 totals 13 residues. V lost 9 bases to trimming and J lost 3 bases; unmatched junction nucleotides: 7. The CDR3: CARGDRRSYEQYF. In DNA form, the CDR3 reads TGTGCCAGGGGGGACAGGAGGAGCTACGAGCAGTACTTC.

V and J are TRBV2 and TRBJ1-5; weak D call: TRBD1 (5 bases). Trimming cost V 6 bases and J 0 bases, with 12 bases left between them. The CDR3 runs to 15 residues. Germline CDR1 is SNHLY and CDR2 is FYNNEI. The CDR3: CASSADSHSNQPQHF. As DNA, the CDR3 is TGTGCCAGCAGCGCCGACAGTCATAGCAATCAGCCCCAGCATTTT.

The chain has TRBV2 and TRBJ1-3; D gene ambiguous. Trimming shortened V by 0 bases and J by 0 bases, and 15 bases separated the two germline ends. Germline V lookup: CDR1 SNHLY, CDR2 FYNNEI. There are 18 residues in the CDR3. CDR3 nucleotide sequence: TGTGCCAGCAGTGAAGCGCATCCCGGGTTTCTCTCTGGAAACACCATATATTTT. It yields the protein CASSEAHPGFLSGNTIYF. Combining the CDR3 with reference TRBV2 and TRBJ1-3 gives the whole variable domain EPEVTQTPSHQVTQMGQEVILRCVPISNHLYFYWYRQILGQKVEFLVSFYNNEISEKSEIFDDQFSVERPDGSNFTLKIRSTKLEDSAMYFCASSEAHPGFLSGNTIYFGEGSWLTVV.

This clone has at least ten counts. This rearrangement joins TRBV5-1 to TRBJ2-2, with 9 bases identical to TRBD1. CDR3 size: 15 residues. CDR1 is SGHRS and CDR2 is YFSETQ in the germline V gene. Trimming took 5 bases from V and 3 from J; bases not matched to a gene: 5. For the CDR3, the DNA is TGCGCCAGCAGACGTGACAGGGGGGACACCGGGGAGCTGTTTTTT. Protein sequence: CASRRDRGDTGELFF.

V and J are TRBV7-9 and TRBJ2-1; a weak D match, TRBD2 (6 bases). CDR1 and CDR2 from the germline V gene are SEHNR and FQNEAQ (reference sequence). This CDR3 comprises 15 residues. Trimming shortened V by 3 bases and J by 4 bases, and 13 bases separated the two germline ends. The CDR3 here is CASSFPGGLYNEQFF. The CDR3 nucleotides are TGTGCCAGCAGCTTCCCCGGGGGACTTTACAATGAGCAGTTCTTC.

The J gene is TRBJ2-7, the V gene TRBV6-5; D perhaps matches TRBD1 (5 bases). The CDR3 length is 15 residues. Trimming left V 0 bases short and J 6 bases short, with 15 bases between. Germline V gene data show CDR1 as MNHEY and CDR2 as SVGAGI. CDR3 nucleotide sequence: TGTGCCAGCAGTTACTCTGTCCAGGGAAGGAGCGAGCAGTACTTC. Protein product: CASSYSVQGRSEQYF.

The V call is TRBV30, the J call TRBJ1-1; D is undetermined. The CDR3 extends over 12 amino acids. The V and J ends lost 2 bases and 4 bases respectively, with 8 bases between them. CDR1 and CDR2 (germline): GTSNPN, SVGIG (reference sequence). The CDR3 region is CAWSQVGTEAFF. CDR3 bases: TGTGCCTGGAGTCAGGTTGGCACTGAAGCTTTCTTT.